This T cell receptor beta chain was sequenced in a study of blood T cells in healthy people across ages. The draw of peripheral blood yielded around 9.6 milliliters from each donor. This clonotype was detected many times. Its specificity is not known. Trimming took 4 bases from V and 5 from J, leaving 11 bases between them. This CDR3 is built from 13 residues. A second about 7 to 12 cycle PCR used barcoded and J-beta primers. Every cDNA was tagged by a template-switch adaptor with 12 random nucleotides. TCRdb re-derived calls from the 5' RACE reads in MiXCR, one entry per CDR3 protein. The data hold approximately 810,000 distinct CDR3 sequences, with under 40% observed a single time. Overall study results and limits: Unsorted PBMCs prevented conclusive naive versus antigen-experienced comparison.

The chain links TRBV12-3 or TRBV12-4 to TRBJ2-5; D uncertain. This TCR came from a man aged 18 to 30 in good health. The sample taken for sequencing was blood. CDR3 loop: CASSSRVQETQYF. DNA of the CDR3: TGTGCCAGCAGTTCCCGGGTTCAGGAGACCCAGTACTTC.